Presented here are 10 T cell receptor beta chains from one specimen sequenced in a study of long-term antiretroviral therapy in people with HIV. Researchers report immunoSEQ v3.0 was run at survey level. Repertoires were generated with immunoSEQ multiplex PCR, while TCRdb's copy carries only in-frame clones and drops some. This sample has 30,000 to 35,000 clones, with roughly 80% found just once. The sample was unsorted PBMCs, taken 0.4 years before starting antiretroviral therapy. The source of these receptors is a man aged 18 to 29 with HIV.

The rearrangement uses TRBV19 and TRBJ1-5, with D perhaps matching TRBD1 (5 bases). This CDR3 has 15 amino acids. Per the germline V gene, CDR1 is LNHDA and CDR2 is SQIVND (reference sequence). Trimming removed 1 base at V and 6 bases at J, with 13 bases between. The CDR3 DNA is TGTGCCAGTAGTATAGGGGGACCAACAGCTCAGCCCCAGCATTTT. Its protein is CASSIGGPTAQPQHF.

This clone occurred a few times. This chain joins TRBV6-4 and TRBJ2-3; D may be TRBD2 (5 bases). The length of the CDR3 is 13 residues. Germline V gives CDR1 MRHNA, CDR2 SNTAGT. The V end lost 3 bases, the J end lost 6 bases, and 10 bases lay between the germline ends. Written as DNA, the CDR3 is TGTGCCAGCAGTGAATTTCCGGGGGATACGCAGTATTTT. Translated, it gives CASSEFPGDTQYF.

CDR3 in DNA: TGTGCCAGCAGCTATGGGACTAGAGGGTCCTCCTACGAGCAGTACTTC. Encoded protein: CASSYGTRGSSYEQYF. V is TRBV11-1 and J is TRBJ2-7, with TRBD2 identical over 8 bases. Per the germline V gene, CDR1 is SGHAT and CDR2 is FQDESV (reference sequence). Trimming cost V 4 bases and J 0 bases; bases outside gene matches: 8. The CDR3 runs 16 residues. Supplemented by reference TRBV11-1 and TRBJ2-7, the full variable domain reads EAEVAQSPRYKITEKSQAVAFWCDPISGHATLYWYRQILGQGPELLVQFQDESVVDDSQLPKDRFSAERLKGVDSTLKIQPAELGDSAMYLCASSYGTRGSSYEQYFGPGTRLTVT.

The sample holds one count of this clone. The J gene is TRBJ2-1, the V gene TRBV4-2; 7 bases are a match to TRBD1. The CDR3 spans 18 residues. V lost 0 bases and J lost 3; bases outside the gene matches: 11. Germline loops: CDR1 LGHNA, CDR2 YNFKEQ. This CDR3 reads CASSQEGGIASSYNEQFF. The CDR3 DNA follows: TGTGCCAGCAGCCAAGAAGGGGGCATAGCCTCAAGCTACAATGAGCAGTTCTTC.

The gene calls are TRBV19 and TRBJ1-2; unclear D gene. CDR1 LNHDA and CDR2 SQIVND come from the germline V gene (reference sequence). The length of the CDR3 is 13 residues. V was cut by 5 bases and J by 7 bases, with 14 bases left in between. The CDR3 sequence is CASSVNKPGGYTF. The CDR3 DNA is TGTGCCAGTAGTGTTAACAAACCGGGTGGCTACACCTTC.

V usage is TRBV18 and J usage is TRBJ2-2; TRBD1 matches at 9 bases. CDR3 size: 16 residues. V lost 1 base to trimming and J lost 6 bases; unmatched junction nucleotides: 6. CDR1 KGHSH and CDR2 LQKENI come from the germline V gene. The DNA of the CDR3 is TGTGCCAGCTCACCACGAGGACAGGGGCTGCCCGGGGAGCTGTTTTTT. Its protein is CASSPRGQGLPGELFF.

This clone was found a few times. This chain links TRBV5-1 with TRBJ1-5; tentatively, D is TRBD1 (5 bases). This CDR3 is built from 15 residues. The germline V and J ends were trimmed by 4 bases and 5 bases, with 16 bases remaining between them. Germline loops: CDR1 SGHRS, CDR2 YFSETQ. In DNA form, the CDR3 reads TGCGCCAGCAGCCTGTCAGGACAACGAGATCAGCCCCAGCATTTT. Translated, it gives CASSLSGQRDQPQHF.

The chain couples TRBV5-1 to TRBJ2-7; D not certain. V was clipped by 0 bases and J by 4 bases, with 14 bases between them. CDR1 is SGHRS, CDR2 YFSETQ, per germline. This CDR3 has 15 amino acids. In nucleotides, the CDR3 is TGCGCCAGCAGCTTGGTTGGACCAGCAAGATACGAGCAGTACTTC. Its protein product is CASSLVGPARYEQYF.

The chain has TRBV7-4 and TRBJ1-1, with 7 bases lining up with TRBD1. CDR1 is SGHVT and CDR2 is SQSDAQ in the germline V gene. CDR3 length: 14 residues. V lost 5 bases, J lost 1 base, and 4 bases stayed unmatched. As DNA, the CDR3 is TGTGCCAGCAGCGCAACAGGGGAGAACACTGAAGCTTTCTTT. Encoded protein: CASSATGENTEAFF.

This chain joins TRBV14 and TRBJ2-5; no reliable D call. Judging by the DNA end, TRBJ2-7 fits better; the J call may be wrong. In germline, CDR1 is SGHDN, CDR2 FVKESK. CDR3 size: 14 residues. CDR3 sequence: CASSQSARSGEQYF. CDR3 nucleotide sequence: TGTGCCAGCAGCCAATCGGCGAGGTCTGGCGAGCAGTACTTC.